Listed here is a single T cell receptor (beta chain). Authors' analysis steps: Amplified reference gene primers provided the basis for estimating nucleated cell counts. The method was immunoSEQ multiplex PCR; TCRdb's version includes in-frame clones alone and lacks a portion of them. V and J calls and clone size are given by that table; D and trimming were obtained from the DNA. Of around 310,000 clones detected, around 89% appear once; the ten largest clones hold about 9.9%. These data are taken from a study of blood T cell repertoires in COVID-19. Study summary: Samples taken during acute and convalescent COVID-19 were collected in the United States, Italy and Spain.

Those who participated ranged in age from 18 to 89 years and resided in 20 to 30 US areas. The germline V gene encodes CDR1 LNHDA and CDR2 SQIVND (reference sequence). This CDR3 comprises 14 residues. V lost 7 bases, J lost 4 bases, and 6 bases stayed unmatched. The sequenced material came from PBMCs or T cells enriched from blood (not recorded which). The chain has TRBV19 and TRBJ1-2, with 10 bases aligning to TRBD1. The source is a woman between 40 and 50 years old who had recovered from COVID-19. In DNA form, the CDR3 reads TGTGCCAGTAAGGCGGGACAGGGGCCCTATGGCTACACCTTC. Translating gives CASKAGQGPYGYTF.